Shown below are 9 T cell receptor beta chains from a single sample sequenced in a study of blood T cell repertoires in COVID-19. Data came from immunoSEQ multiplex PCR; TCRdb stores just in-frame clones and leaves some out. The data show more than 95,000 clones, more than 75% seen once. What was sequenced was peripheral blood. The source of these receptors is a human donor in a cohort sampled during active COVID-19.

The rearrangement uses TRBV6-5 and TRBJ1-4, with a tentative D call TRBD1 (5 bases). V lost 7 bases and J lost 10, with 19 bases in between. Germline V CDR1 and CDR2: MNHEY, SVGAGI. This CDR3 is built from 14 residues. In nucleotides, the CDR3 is TGTGCCAGCACCCCGGCACAGGTTTTTAGAAAACTGTTTTTT. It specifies CASTPAQVFRKLFF.

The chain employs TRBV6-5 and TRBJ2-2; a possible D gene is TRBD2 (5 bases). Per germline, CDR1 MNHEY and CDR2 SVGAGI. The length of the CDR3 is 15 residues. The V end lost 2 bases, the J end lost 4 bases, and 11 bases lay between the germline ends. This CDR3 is CASSYGLASTGELFF. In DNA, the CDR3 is TGTGCCAGCAGTTACGGGCTAGCTAGCACCGGGGAGCTGTTTTTT.

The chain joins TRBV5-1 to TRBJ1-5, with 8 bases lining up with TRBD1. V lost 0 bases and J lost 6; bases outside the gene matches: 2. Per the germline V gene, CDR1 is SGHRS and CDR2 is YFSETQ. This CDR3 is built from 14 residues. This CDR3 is CASSLEQGGQPQHF. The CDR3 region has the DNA TGCGCCAGCAGCTTGGAACAGGGGGGTCAGCCCCAGCATTTT. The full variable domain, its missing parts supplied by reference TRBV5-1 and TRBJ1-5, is KAGVTQTPRYLIKTRGQQVTLSCSPISGHRSVSWYQQTPGQGLQFLFEYFSETQRNKGNFPGRFSGRQFSNSRSEMNVSTLELGDSALYLCASSLEQGGQPQHFGDGTRLSIL.

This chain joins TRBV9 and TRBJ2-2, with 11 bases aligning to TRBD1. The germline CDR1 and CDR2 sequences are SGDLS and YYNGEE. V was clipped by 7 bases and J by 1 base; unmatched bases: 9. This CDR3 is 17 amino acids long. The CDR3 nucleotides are TGTGCCAGCTCCGGGACAGGGGGTCATTGGAACACCGGGGAGCTGTTTTTT. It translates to CASSGTGGHWNTGELFF.

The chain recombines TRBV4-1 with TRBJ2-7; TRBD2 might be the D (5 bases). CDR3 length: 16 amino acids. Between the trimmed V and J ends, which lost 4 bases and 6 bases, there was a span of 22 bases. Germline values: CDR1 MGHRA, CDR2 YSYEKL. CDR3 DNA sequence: TGCGCCAGCAGCCTTACAGAGGGAGCGGTTCTCTCCGAGCAGTACTTC. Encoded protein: CASSLTEGAVLSEQYF.

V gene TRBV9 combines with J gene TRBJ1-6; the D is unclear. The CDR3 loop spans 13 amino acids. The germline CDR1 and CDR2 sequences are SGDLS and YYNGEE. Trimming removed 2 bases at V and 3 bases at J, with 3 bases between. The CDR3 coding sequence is TGTGCCAGCAGCGTTTACTATAATTCACCCCTCCACTTT. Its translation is CASSVYYNSPLHF.

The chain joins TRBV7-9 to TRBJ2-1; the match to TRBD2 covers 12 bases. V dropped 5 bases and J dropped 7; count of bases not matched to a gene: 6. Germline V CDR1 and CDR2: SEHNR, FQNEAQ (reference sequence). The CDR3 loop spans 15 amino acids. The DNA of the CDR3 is TGTGCCAGCAGCCCTAGCGGGAGGGCGGCGAATGAGCAGTTCTTC. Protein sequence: CASSPSGRAANEQFF.

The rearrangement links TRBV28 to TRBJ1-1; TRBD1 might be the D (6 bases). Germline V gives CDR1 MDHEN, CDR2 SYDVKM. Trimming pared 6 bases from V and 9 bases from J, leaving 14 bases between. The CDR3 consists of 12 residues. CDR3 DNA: TGTGCCAGCAGCCTACAGGGAAAACAAGCTTTCTTT. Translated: CASSLQGKQAFF.

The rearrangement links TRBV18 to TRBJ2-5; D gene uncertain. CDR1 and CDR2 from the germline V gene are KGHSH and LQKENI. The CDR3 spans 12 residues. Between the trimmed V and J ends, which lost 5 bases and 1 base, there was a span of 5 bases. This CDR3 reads CASSASQETQYF. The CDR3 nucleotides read TGTGCCAGCTCAGCCAGCCAAGAGACCCAGTACTTC. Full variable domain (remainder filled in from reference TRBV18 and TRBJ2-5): NAGVMQNPRHLVRRRGQEARLRCSPMKGHSHVYWYRQLPEEGLKFMVYLQKENIIDESGMPKERFSAEFPKEGPSILRIQQVVRGDSAAYFCASSASQETQYFGPGTRLLVL.